These 13 T cell receptor beta chains were sequenced from one sample in a study of human thymus T cells. Thymic tissue was derived from resections collected during corrective heart surgery. TCRdb keeps only in-frame clones here, not all; method: immunoSEQ multiplex PCR. The sample shows 100,000 to 150,000 clones, about 94% of them seen only once. Input material: thymus tissue. These receptor sequences come from a boy in the first two years of life with a congenital heart defect but otherwise immunologically healthy.

This sequence joins TRBV5-8 and TRBJ2-7; 10 bases agree with TRBD1. The J segment lost 4 bases and the V segment lost 0 bases, leaving 4 bases of the junction unmatched. The CDR3 has 15 residues. Germline V lookup: CDR1 SGHTS, CDR2 YDEGEE. The CDR3 region has the DNA TGTGCCAGCAGCTTGGAAGGACAGGGGGAGTACGAGCAGTACTTC. Translation gives CASSLEGQGEYEQYF.

The V call is TRBV6-5, the J call TRBJ1-1; a weak D match, TRBD1 (5 bases). The CDR3 covers 14 residues. The V end was cut by 5 bases, the J end by 2 bases, with 12 bases between. CDR1 MNHEY and CDR2 SVGAGI come from the germline V gene. The CDR3 sequence is CASSADRPNTEAFF. Here the CDR3 DNA reads TGTGCCAGCAGTGCCGACAGACCTAACACTGAAGCTTTCTTT.

The rearrangement links TRBV5-1 to TRBJ1-4; TRBD1 matches at 9 bases. The CDR3 totals 14 residues. Losses at the gene ends were 4 bases for V and 5 bases for J; bases not matched to a gene: 3. Germline V lookup: CDR1 SGHRS, CDR2 YFSETQ. Written as DNA, the CDR3 is TGCGCCAGCAGCGGGACAGGGTCAAATGAAAAACTGTTTTTT. This sequence encodes CASSGTGSNEKLFF.

The CDR3 protein is CASSVGLRAGELFF. CDR3 DNA: TGTGCCAGCAGCGTCGGACTTAGGGCCGGGGAGCTGTTTTTT. The V gene is TRBV9, the J gene TRBJ2-2, with D tentatively TRBD2 (5 bases). The CDR3 is 14 amino acids. Germline CDR1 is SGDLS and CDR2 is YYNGEE. With 2 bases removed from V and 6 bases from J, the gap between germline ends came to 11 bases. Full variable domain (missing parts from reference TRBV9 and TRBJ2-2): DSGVTQTPKHLITATGQRVTLRCSPRSGDLSVYWYQQSLDQGLQFLIQYYNGEERAKGNILERFSAQQFPDLHSELNLSSLELGDSALYFCASSVGLRAGELFFGEGSRLTVL.

V is TRBV18 and J is TRBJ1-2; TRBD1 aligns across 9 bases. This CDR3 contains 18 residues. The J segment lost 7 bases and the V segment lost 2 bases, leaving 17 bases of the junction unmatched. From germline, CDR1 is KGHSH and CDR2 LQKENI. The CDR3: CASSPGGQGLTKLRGYTF. DNA for the CDR3: TGTGCCAGCTCACCAGGGGGACAGGGTTTAACTAAACTCCGTGGCTACACCTTC.

The J gene is TRBJ1-1, the V gene TRBV29-1; the match to TRBD1 covers 9 bases. Germline V lookup: CDR1 SQVTM, CDR2 ANQGSEA. The CDR3 contains 13 residues. Trimming took 6 bases from V and 5 from J; bases not matched to a gene: 7. CDR3 residues: CSVLTGGWTEAFF. The CDR3 region has the DNA TGCAGCGTCCTAACAGGGGGCTGGACTGAAGCTTTCTTT.

The V and J genes are TRBV28 and TRBJ2-3; TRBD2 matches 11 bases. The CDR3 is 18 amino acids. The V gene's germline CDR1 is MDHEN and CDR2 SYDVKM. After removal of 2 bases from V and 0 bases from J, the junction contained 7 bases not matched to a gene. The CDR3 nucleotides read TGTGCCAGCAGTTTAGGGGCTAGCGGGGGGTTTAGCACAGATACGCAGTATTTT. It specifies CASSLGASGGFSTDTQYF.

Worth noting for this clone: Other DNA sequences in this sample translate to the same CDR3. The rearrangement joins TRBV5-1 to TRBJ2-2; possible D gene TRBD1, 6 bases. The germline gives CDR1 SGHRS, CDR2 YFSETQ. The germline V and J ends were trimmed by 4 bases and 1 base, with 8 bases remaining between them. This CDR3 has 14 residues. In nucleotides, the CDR3 is TGCGCCAGCAGCCTGGACAGGAACACCGGGGAGCTGTTTTTT. It translates to CASSLDRNTGELFF.

The rearrangement links TRBV30 to TRBJ2-3, with D perhaps being TRBD1 or TRBD2 (6 bases each). The CDR3 spans 17 residues. Germline V gives CDR1 GTSNPN, CDR2 SVGIG (reference sequence). V was pared by 0 bases and J by 2 bases, with 18 bases between. The CDR3 DNA reads as TGTGCCTGGAGTGTGGGTTGGTGGGGGGCCTTCACAGATACGCAGTATTTT. This encodes CAWSVGWWGAFTDTQYF.

This chain uses TRBV10-3 with TRBJ1-2; no clear D. V was clipped by 11 bases and J by 6 bases, with 25 bases between them. This CDR3 has 15 residues. Germline V gene data show CDR1 as ENHRY and CDR2 as SYGVKD. The chain's CDR3 is CAVRPKGFLENGYTF. Written as DNA, the CDR3 is TGTGCCGTACGACCGAAAGGCTTTTTGGAGAATGGCTACACCTTC.

The chain joins TRBV27 to TRBJ2-2, with D uncertain. This CDR3 has 15 amino acids. Germline V gene data show CDR1 as MNHEY and CDR2 as SMNVEV (reference sequence). V gave up 3 bases and J gave up 2 bases, with 10 bases separating them. This CDR3 is CASSFDRPNTGELFF. The CDR3, as DNA: TGTGCCAGCAGTTTTGATAGGCCTAACACCGGGGAGCTGTTTTTT.

The chain carries TRBV5-1 and TRBJ1-4, with D uncertain. CDR1 SGHRS and CDR2 YFSETQ come from the germline V gene. V lost 0 bases, J lost 10 bases, and 19 bases lay in between. The CDR3 has 16 amino acids. The CDR3 DNA sequence: TGCGCCAGCAGCTTGGGCGTCAAACAGCCGCTAGGAAAACTGTTTTTT. Translated, it gives CASSLGVKQPLGKLFF.

V usage is TRBV18 and J usage is TRBJ1-1, with a possible D match to TRBD1 (5 bases). V was clipped by 5 bases and J by 1 base, with 17 bases between them. The CDR3 length is 16 residues. CDR1 KGHSH and CDR2 LQKENI come from the germline V gene. DNA for the CDR3: TGTGCCAGCTCATCACGAGACGGGGCCTCGAACACTGAAGCTTTCTTT. Its translation: CASSSRDGASNTEAFF.